These T cell receptor beta chains were read from a single sample in a study of blood T cell repertoires in COVID-19. This table comes from immunoSEQ multiplex PCR, and its TCRdb copy is limited to in-frame clones, with some not included. The sample holds 130,000 or so clones, about 81% seen once. Sample: peripheral blood. The receptor source for this set is a woman of 80 years or more with acute or convalescent COVID-19. Each CDR3 is given with its conserved first and last residue. A D gene is named only where the DNA matches it firmly. Only some rows state a clone size, as once, few, many or a class for expanded clones.

J gene | D gene | clone size | V gene | CDR3 DNA | CDR3 protein
TRBJ2-7 | . | . | TRBV6-5 | TGTGCCAGCAGTTACTCCCACAGCTCCTACGAGCAGTACTTC | CASSYSHSSYEQYF
TRBJ1-2 | . | . | TRBV29-1 | TGCAGCGTTGAAGGGATATTTGGGAGTAACTATGGCTACACCTTC | CSVEGIFGSNYGYTF
TRBJ1-4 | . | . | TRBV5-1 | TGCGCCAGCAGCCCCAACGAACAAGCAACTAATGAAAAACTGTTTTTT | CASSPNEQATNEKLFF
TRBJ2-3 | TRBD2 | . | TRBV4-1 | TGCGCCAGCAGCCAAGAGGAGTACTTTACTAGCGGCACAGATACGCAGTATTTT | CASSQEEYFTSGTDTQYF
TRBJ1-5 | TRBD1 | . | TRBV19 | TGTGCCAGTAGTATCCCCTCGACAGGGATAGTTGGCAATCAGCCCCAGCATTTT | CASSIPSTGIVGNQPQHF
TRBJ2-2 | . | . | TRBV27 | TGTGCCAGCAGTTTAAGGGGGGGCGGGCCCGGGGAGCTGTTTTTT | CASSLRGGGPGELFF
TRBJ1-2 | . | . | TRBV29-1 | TGCAGCGTTGAGTCAGGGTATGGCTACACCTTC | CSVESGYGYTF
TRBJ1-6 | TRBD1 | . | TRBV4-1 | TGCGCCAGCAGCCAGGGACAGGGGAATAATTCACCCCTCCACTTT | CASSQGQGNNSPLHF
TRBJ2-7 | TRBD1 | . | TRBV6-5 | TGTGCCAGCAGACAGGGACAGGGGCTTAGCGAGCAGTACTTC | CASRQGQGLSEQYF
TRBJ2-1 | . | . | TRBV7-6 | TGTGCCAGCAGCTTGCAGGGTTGGGGCTCCTACAATGAGCAGTTCTTC | CASSLQGWGSYNEQFF
TRBJ2-5 | TRBD1 | . | TRBV3-1/TRBV3-2 | TGTGCCAGCAGCCCTATGACAGGGGGCCACGAGACCCAGTACTTC | CASSPMTGGHETQYF
TRBJ2-2 | . | few | TRBV7-6 | TGTGCCAGCAGCTCTTCCCCGGGAGGGGAGCTGTTTTTT | CASSSSPGGELFF
TRBJ1-1 | TRBD1 | . | TRBV4-3 | TGCGCCAGCAGCCATGGACAGGGTGGCACTGAAGCTTTCTTT | CASSHGQGGTEAFF
TRBJ1-1 | . | few | TRBV6-5 | TGTGCCAGCAGTTTGGGAGGGAGAGGAATGAACACTGAAGCTTTCTTT | CASSLGGRGMNTEAFF
TRBJ1-4 | . | . | TRBV7-9 | TGTGCCAGCAGCTTAAGGACATACGAAAAACTGTTTTTT | CASSLRTYEKLFF
TRBJ2-5 | . | . | TRBV10-2 | TGCGCCAGCAGCGAGGTGGGGAGACAAGAGACCCAGTACTTC | CASSEVGRQETQYF
TRBJ2-2 | TRBD1 | . | TRBV6-6 | TGTGCCAGCCTAGACAGGGGGCAGGTCGGGGAGCTGTTTTTT | CASLDRGQVGELFF
TRBJ1-3 | . | . | TRBV2 | TGTGCCAGCAGGGGGGGAGTAAACCGTGGACCTGGAAACACCATATATTTT | CASRGGVNRGPGNTIYF
TRBJ2-7 | TRBD1 | . | TRBV30 | TGTGCCTGGACAAATCTGGGACAGGCGAGCTACGAGCAGTACTTC | CAWTNLGQASYEQYF
TRBJ2-7 | TRBD2 | . | TRBV5-1 | TGCGCCAGCAGCTCCACTACGACTAGCGGGACCTACGAGCAGTACTTC | CASSSTTTSGTYEQYF
TRBJ1-1 | . | . | TRBV6-6 | TGTGCCAGCACCCGACAGATGAACACTGAAGCTTTCTTT | CASTRQMNTEAFF
TRBJ1-4 | . | . | TRBV6-5 | TGTGCCAGCAGTCTCTTCCCTCACGGGGAACTGTTTTTT | CASSLFPHGELFF
TRBJ1-5 | . | few | TRBV4-3 | TGCGCCAGCAGCCAAGAACGAGCTCAGCCCCAGCATTTT | CASSQERAQPQHF
TRBJ2-7 | . | few | TRBV6-6 | TGTGCCAGCAGTTACGAAACCTTCGGGGTGAGGTACTTC | CASSYETFGVRYF
TRBJ2-2 | . | . | TRBV5-4 | TGTGCCAGCATCGCGGGAAGGACCGGGGAGCTGTTTTTT | CASIAGRTGELFF
TRBJ1-6 | . | . | TRBV5-1 | TGCGCCAGCAGCTTGGTCCAGGGTGTATATTCACCCCTCCACTTT | CASSLVQGVYSPLHF
TRBJ1-2 | TRBD1 | . | TRBV6-2/TRBV6-3 | TGTGCCAGCAGTTACCCAGGACAGGGGGGCTATGGCTACACCTTC | CASSYPGQGGYGYTF
TRBJ1-6 | . | once | TRBV10-3 | TGTGCCACCCTAGCCAGAACCTATAATTCACCCCTCCACTTT | CATLARTYNSPLHF
TRBJ2-7 | TRBD1 | . | TRBV11-2 | TGTGCCAGCAGCTTAGGAGGACAGGGGAAAGTTTACGAGCAGTACTTC | CASSLGGQGKVYEQYF
TRBJ1-5 | TRBD1 | . | TRBV6-2/TRBV6-3 | TGTGCCAGCAGTTACGGGACAGGGTCCGGGATCAGCAATCAGCCCCAGCATTTT | CASSYGTGSGISNQPQHF
TRBJ1-2 | . | . | TRBV5-5 | TGTGCCAGCAGCTTATCAGGGATCAACTATGGCTACACCTTC | CASSLSGINYGYTF
TRBJ1-2 | . | few | TRBV5-1 | TGCGCCAGCAGCTCCTCCGGGACAAACTATGGCTACACCTTC | CASSSSGTNYGYTF
TRBJ2-7 | TRBD2 | once | TRBV29-1 | TGCAGCGTTGAAGGGGGGACTAGCGGGAGGACCTACGAGCAGTACTTC | CSVEGGTSGRTYEQYF
TRBJ2-7 | TRBD1 | . | TRBV6-5 | TGTGCCAGCACCAGGGGGCACTCGGGCGAGCAGTACTTC | CASTRGHSGEQYF
TRBJ2-3 | . | . | TRBV7-2 | TGTGCCAGCAGCTTAGTCCGTGATACGCAGTATTTT | CASSLVRDTQYF
TRBJ2-4 | TRBD1 | . | TRBV19 | TGTGCCAGCAGGGTTACAGGGGGAATAAAAAACATTCAGTACTTC | CASRVTGGIKNIQYF
TRBJ1-6 | . | . | TRBV19 | TGTGCCAGTAGTACGGGGGGGGGAAATTCACCCCTCCACTTT | CASSTGGGNSPLHF
TRBJ2-1 | TRBD1 | . | TRBV6-1 | TGTGCCAGCAGTGAACGGACAGGGGGTAAGAATGAGCAGTTCTTC | CASSERTGGKNEQFF
TRBJ1-4 | . | few | TRBV19 | TGTGCCAGTAGTATCAATCCGGGGGTTAGCGAAAAACTGTTTTTT | CASSINPGVSEKLFF
TRBJ2-7 | TRBD2 | . | TRBV11-2 | TGTGCCAGCAGCTCCCTACTCCCCGGGACTAGCGGAAACTACGAGCAGTACTTC | CASSSLLPGTSGNYEQYF
TRBJ2-7 | TRBD2 | . | TRBV6-2/TRBV6-3 | TGTGCCAGCAGTTACGGGCGACTAGCGGGGGTGAGCAACGAGCAGTACTTC | CASSYGRLAGVSNEQYF
TRBJ2-3 | . | . | TRBV7-2 | TGTGCCAGCAGCGTACTATACTCTCGGGATACGCAGTATTTT | CASSVLYSRDTQYF
TRBJ1-1 | . | once | TRBV4-1 | TGCGCCAGCAGCCAAGTGGGGGCGGTCTGGACTGAAGCTTTCTTT | CASSQVGAVWTEAFF